Each of the 18 T cell receptor beta chains below was sequenced from the same sample in a study of monozygotic twins with inflammatory bowel disease. TCRdb re-called the 5' RACE reads and shows each CDR3 protein once, DNA omitted. There are about 160,000 distinct CDR3 sequences in the sample, with approximately 2.5% held by the top ten. The sequencing input was blood. Receptors originate from a human donor with ulcerative colitis or Crohn's disease, or a healthy co-twin of an affected twin (not recorded which).

V and J are TRBV12-3 or TRBV12-4 and TRBJ2-1; TCRdb calls TRBD1, which cannot be checked without DNA. The CDR3 totals 15 residues. CDR3: CASRPGQGAYNEQYF.

The CDR3: CASSQRTSRSQETQYF. The chain combines TRBV9 with TRBJ2-5; the TCRdb D gene call, TRBD2, has no DNA to confirm it. The CDR3 is made up of 16 amino acids. Germline V gives CDR1 SGDLS, CDR2 YYNGEE.

The CDR3 loop reads CASSQDVLADISDNEQFF. This chain joins TRBV4-3 and TRBJ2-1; TCRdb proposes TRBD2, but this gene call is untestable without DNA. The CDR3 sequence is 18 residues long. Germline V gene lookup returns CDR1 LGHNA and CDR2 YSLEER.

V usage is TRBV5-1 and J usage is TRBJ2-5; TCRdb calls TRBD1, which cannot be checked without DNA. Germline CDR1 and CDR2: SGHRS and YFSETQ. The CDR3 spans 16 residues. CDR3: CASSLARDSIRETQYF.

V gene TRBV25-1 combines with J gene TRBJ2-3; the TRBD1 assignment by TCRdb is unverifiable without DNA. The germline V gene has CDR1 MGHDK and CDR2 SYGVNS. The CDR3 is 18 residues long. The CDR3 protein is CASSDQPRPLGVPDTQYF.

The chain recombines TRBV20-1 with TRBJ2-7; absent DNA, TCRdb's TRBD1 call cannot be checked. The CDR3 is 13 amino acids. In germline, CDR1 is DFQATT, CDR2 SNEGSKA (reference sequence). The CDR3 protein is CSAVVQGGYEQYF.

J is TRBJ1-2 and V is TRBV10-3. CDR3 size: 13 residues. The germline V gene encodes CDR1 ENHRY and CDR2 SYGVKD. CDR3 in amino acids: CAIRPDVNYGYTF.

V usage is TRBV6-1 and J usage is TRBJ2-4; TCRdb selects TRBD1, and the lack of DNA leaves this call unchecked. There are 16 residues in the CDR3. Germline lookup yields CDR1 MNHNS and CDR2 SASEGT. The CDR3 protein is CASSEDERGLEDIQYF.

The CDR3 protein is CASRGLAGGRSSYNEQFF. The rearrangement links TRBV5-1 to TRBJ2-1; TCRdb indicates TRBD2, and absent DNA this call remains unverified. The CDR3 covers 18 residues. The germline V gene has CDR1 SGHRS and CDR2 YFSETQ.

This chain uses TRBV6-5 with TRBJ2-7; TCRdb calls TRBD1, which cannot be checked without DNA. The germline gives CDR1 MNHEY, CDR2 SVGAGI. The CDR3 sequence is 14 residues long. The CDR3 sequence is CASSYSVRADEQYF.

The chain uses TRBV7-3 and TRBJ2-3. The CDR3 contains 15 residues. Germline CDR1 reads SGHTA; CDR2 reads FQGTGA. The CDR3 sequence: CASSLQAASTDTQYF.

The rearrangement uses TRBV28 and TRBJ2-7; the D call from TCRdb, TRBD2, cannot be confirmed without DNA. The CDR3 sequence is 14 residues long. Germline CDR1 MDHEN, CDR2 SYDVKM. CDR3: CASRTGTSLYEQYF.

This sequence joins TRBV20-1 and TRBJ1-5. CDR1 and CDR2 from the germline V gene are DFQATT and SNEGSKA (reference sequence). This CDR3 is 13 amino acids long. This CDR3 is CSASMADNQPQHF.

V usage is TRBV3-1 and J usage is TRBJ2-1. Germline V gene lookup returns CDR1 LGHDT and CDR2 YNNKEL (reference sequence). This CDR3 is 15 amino acids long. This CDR3 is CASSQAGGSYNEQFF.

CDR3: CASSILRPPAGQYF. The chain has TRBV5-1 and TRBJ2-7; with no DNA, the TCRdb D assignment of TRBD2 cannot be verified. This CDR3 has 14 residues. In germline, CDR1 is SGHRS, CDR2 YFSETQ.

The chain has TRBV20-1 and TRBJ1-5; the TRBD1 assignment by TCRdb is unverifiable without DNA. CDR1 and CDR2 (germline): DFQATT, SNEGSKA (reference sequence). The CDR3 length is 16 residues. Here the CDR3 reads CSAPSRGLWGNQPQHF.

V usage is TRBV20-1 and J usage is TRBJ2-7; TCRdb outputs TRBD1, but without DNA this stays unchecked. This CDR3 is 12 amino acids long. Germline-derived CDR1 and CDR2 are DFQATT and SNEGSKA (reference sequence). CDR3 amino acids: CSAGPDGYEQCF.

The chain couples TRBV19 to TRBJ1-4; checking the TCRdb D call of TRBD1 is not possible without DNA. CDR3 size: 11 residues. Germline CDR1 and CDR2: LNHDA and SQIVND (reference sequence). This CDR3 reads CASMGAEKLFF.